These T cell receptor beta chains were read from a single sample in a study of cytomegalovirus exposure and HLA in healthy donors. TCRdb keeps only in-frame clones here, not all; method: immunoSEQ multiplex PCR. The sample has tens of thousands of clones; roughly 65% are singletons. The sequenced sample consisted of PBMCs. These receptors came from a male donor in good health and CMV-seropositive. CDR3s include the opening cysteine and the closing phenylalanine or tryptophan. The order of the fields is J gene, V gene, CDR3 protein.

J: TRBJ2-7; V: TRBV14; CDR3: CASSRWSEVEQYF
J: TRBJ1-1; V: TRBV4-1; CDR3: CASSQATGNTEAFF
J: TRBJ2-5; V: TRBV4-3; CDR3: CASSQDGVQETQYF
J: TRBJ2-7; V: TRBV4-2; CDR3: CASSQEGQPQQYF
J: TRBJ2-2; V: TRBV7-9; CDR3: CASSLLPGVTGELFF
J: TRBJ1-1; V: TRBV6-5; CDR3: CASTGNTEAFF
J: TRBJ2-3; V: TRBV9; CDR3: CASSVGVQDTQYF
J: TRBJ1-2; V: TRBV29-1; CDR3: CSVDLGQGRLYGYTF
J: TRBJ2-7; V: TRBV30; CDR3: CAWRPSGYYEQYF
J: TRBJ2-5; V: TRBV11-2; CDR3: CASSSTITSQETQYF
J: TRBJ1-5; V: TRBV4-1; CDR3: CASSRPGENQPQHF
J: TRBJ2-6; V: TRBV5-1; CDR3: CASSPGGNSGANVLTF
J: TRBJ2-2; V: TRBV5-1; CDR3: CASSVQGEDTGELFF
J: TRBJ2-7; V: TRBV4-1; CDR3: CASSQVGVYEQYF
J: TRBJ2-2; V: TRBV5-4; CDR3: CASSFWERELFF
J: TRBJ1-1; V: TRBV15; CDR3: CATSRDLGGSEAFF
J: TRBJ2-7; V: TRBV6-1; CDR3: CASRLLPVYEQYF
J: TRBJ2-7; V: TRBV27; CDR3: CASSLAGAHEQYF